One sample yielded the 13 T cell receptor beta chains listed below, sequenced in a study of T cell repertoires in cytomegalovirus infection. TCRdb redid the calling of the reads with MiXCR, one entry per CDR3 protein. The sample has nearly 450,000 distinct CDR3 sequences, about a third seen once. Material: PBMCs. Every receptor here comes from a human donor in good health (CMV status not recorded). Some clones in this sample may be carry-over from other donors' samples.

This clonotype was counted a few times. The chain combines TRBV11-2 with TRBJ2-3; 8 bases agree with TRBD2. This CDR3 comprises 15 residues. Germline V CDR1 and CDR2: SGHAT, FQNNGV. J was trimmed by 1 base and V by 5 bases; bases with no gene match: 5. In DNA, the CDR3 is TGTGCCAGCAGCCCCACTAGCGGACGCACAGATACGCAGTATTTT. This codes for CASSPTSGRTDTQYF.

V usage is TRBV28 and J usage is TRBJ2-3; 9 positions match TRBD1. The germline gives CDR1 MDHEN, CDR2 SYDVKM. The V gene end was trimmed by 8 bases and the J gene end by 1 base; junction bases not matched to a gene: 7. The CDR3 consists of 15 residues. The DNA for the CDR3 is TGTGCCAGCCTGACAGGGGGGAAGGGCACAGATACGCAGTATTTT. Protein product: CASLTGGKGTDTQYF. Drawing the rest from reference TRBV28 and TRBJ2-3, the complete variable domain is DVKVTQSSRYLVKRTGEKVFLECVQDMDHENMFWYRQDPGLGLRLIYFSYDVKMKEKGDIPEGYSVSREKKERFSLILESASTNQTSMYLCASLTGGKGTDTQYFGPGTRLTVL.

The CDR3 spells CASSCDDQPQHF. The CDR3 DNA reads TGTGCCAGCAGCTGTGACGATCAGCCCCAGCATTTT. V and J are TRBV11-3 and TRBJ1-5; D is ambiguous. The CDR3 runs 12 residues. The ends were cut back, 4 bases at V and 5 bases at J, with 6 bases in the middle. CDR1 SGHNT and CDR2 YENEEA come from the germline V gene.

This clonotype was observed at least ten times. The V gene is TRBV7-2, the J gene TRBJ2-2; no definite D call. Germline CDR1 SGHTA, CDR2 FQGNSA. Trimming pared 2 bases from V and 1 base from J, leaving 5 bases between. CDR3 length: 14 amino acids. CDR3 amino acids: CASSLSWNTGELFF. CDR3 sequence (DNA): TGTGCCAGCAGCTTATCTTGGAACACCGGGGAGCTGTTTTTT.

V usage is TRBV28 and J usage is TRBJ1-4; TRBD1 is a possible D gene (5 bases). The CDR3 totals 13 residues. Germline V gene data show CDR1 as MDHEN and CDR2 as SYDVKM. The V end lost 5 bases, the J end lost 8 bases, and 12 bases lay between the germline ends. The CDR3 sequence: CASSLGRSEKLFF. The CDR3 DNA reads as TGTGCCAGCAGTCTGGGACGAAGCGAAAAACTGTTTTTT.

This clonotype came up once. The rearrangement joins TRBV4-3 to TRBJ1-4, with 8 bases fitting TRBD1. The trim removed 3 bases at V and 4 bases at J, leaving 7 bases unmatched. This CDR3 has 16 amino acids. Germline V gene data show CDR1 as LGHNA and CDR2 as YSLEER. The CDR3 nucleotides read TGCGCCAGCAGCCACAATGGACAGGGCTTTAATGAAAAACTGTTTTTT. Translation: CASSHNGQGFNEKLFF.

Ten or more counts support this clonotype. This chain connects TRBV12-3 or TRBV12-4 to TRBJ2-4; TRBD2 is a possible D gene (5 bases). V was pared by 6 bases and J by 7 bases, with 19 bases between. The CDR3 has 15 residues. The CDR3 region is CASRYEGSRSNIQYF. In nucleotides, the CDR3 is TGTGCCAGCAGATACGAGGGAAGCAGGTCTAACATTCAGTACTTC.

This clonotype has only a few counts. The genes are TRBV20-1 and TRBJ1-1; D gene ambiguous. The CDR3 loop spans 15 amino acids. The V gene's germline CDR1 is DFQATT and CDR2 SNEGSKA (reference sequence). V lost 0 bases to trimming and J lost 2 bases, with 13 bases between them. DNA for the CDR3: TGCAGTGCTAGAGATCAGTGGAGGAGCAACACTGAAGCTTTCTTT. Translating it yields CSARDQWRSNTEAFF.

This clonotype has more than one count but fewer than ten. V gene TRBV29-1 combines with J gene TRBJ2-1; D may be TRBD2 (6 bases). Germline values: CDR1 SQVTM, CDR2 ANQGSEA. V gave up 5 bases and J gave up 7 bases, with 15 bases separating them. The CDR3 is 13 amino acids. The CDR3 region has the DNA TGCAGCGTTTTTGGGCTAGCGAAGAATGAGCAGTTCTTC. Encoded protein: CSVFGLAKNEQFF.

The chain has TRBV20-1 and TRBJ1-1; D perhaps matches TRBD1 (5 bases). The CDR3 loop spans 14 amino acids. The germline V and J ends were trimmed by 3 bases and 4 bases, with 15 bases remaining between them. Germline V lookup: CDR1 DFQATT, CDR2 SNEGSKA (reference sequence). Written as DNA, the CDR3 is TGCAGTGCTAGTCCCGGGACTAGTGGCACTGAAGCTTTCTTT. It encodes CSASPGTSGTEAFF.

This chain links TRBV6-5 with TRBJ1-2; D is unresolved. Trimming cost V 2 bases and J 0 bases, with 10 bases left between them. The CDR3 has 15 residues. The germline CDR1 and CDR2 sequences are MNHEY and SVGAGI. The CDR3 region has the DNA TGTGCCAGCAGTTACAGTCGGGATGCTAACTATGGCTACACCTTC. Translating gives CASSYSRDANYGYTF.

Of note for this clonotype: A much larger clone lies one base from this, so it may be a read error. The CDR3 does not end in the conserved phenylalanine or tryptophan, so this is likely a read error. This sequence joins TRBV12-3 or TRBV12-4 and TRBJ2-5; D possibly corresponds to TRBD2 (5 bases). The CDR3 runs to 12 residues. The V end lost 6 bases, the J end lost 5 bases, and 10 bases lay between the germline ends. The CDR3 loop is CASRLGPETQYL. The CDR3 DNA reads TGTGCCAGCAGACTAGGGCCCGAGACCCAGTACTTA.

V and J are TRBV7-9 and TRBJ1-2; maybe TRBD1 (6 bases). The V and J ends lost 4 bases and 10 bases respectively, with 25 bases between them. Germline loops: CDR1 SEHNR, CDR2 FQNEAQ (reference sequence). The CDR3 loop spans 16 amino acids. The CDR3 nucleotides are TGTGCCAGCAGCTCGAACCGACAGGTCTTAGGGGATGTCTACACCTTC. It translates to CASSSNRQVLGDVYTF.